This T cell receptor (beta chain) appears in the sequencing data of a study of shared clonotypes between healthy human individuals. Overall study findings and caveats: Compared with clonotypes that all four donors shared, non-shared clonotypes had lower generation probabilities.

The assay was carried out at the deep level. Measured with immunoSEQ multiplex PCR; TCRdb has only the in-frame clones, and not every one. The repertoire holds about 2.1 million clones, about 93% seen once, with under 2% in the top ten. CD8 cells classed as naive were CD45RO-negative and positively selected for CCR7, excluding terminally differentiated effector memory CD45RA+ cells. Free of recent acute infections or vaccinations, the donors were healthy HIV-negative adults. From germline, CDR1 is SGHTA and CDR2 FQGNSA. V lost 1 base to trimming and J lost 5 bases, with 15 bases between them. This CDR3 is 15 amino acids long. As concerns this clone: Its matching antigen is unknown.

The specimen sequenced was naive CD8+ T cells from PBMCs. The V call is TRBV7-2, the J call TRBJ2-7, with D possibly being TRBD1 (6 bases). The sequence came from a man between 18 and 29 years old in good health. Some clones in this sample may be carry-over from other donors' samples. CDR3 sequence reads: CASSLGKQGYHEQYF. The CDR3 DNA follows: TGTGCCAGCAGCTTAGGTAAACAGGGTTACCACGAGCAGTACTTC. Based on the CDR3 plus reference TRBV7-2 and TRBJ2-7, the full variable domain is GAGVSQSPSNKVTEKGKDVELRCDPISGHTALYWYRQSLGQGLEFLIYFQGNSAPDKSGLPSDRFSAERTGGSVSTLTIQRTQQEDSAVYLCASSLGKQGYHEQYFGPGTRLTVT.